The 4 T cell receptor beta chains listed next were all sequenced from one sample in a study of T-cell reconstitution after alpha-beta-depleted transplantation in children. Preparation of the TCRbeta library used unique molecular identifiers. A single record per CDR3 protein comes from TCRdb applying MiXCR to the PCR reads. This table has hundreds of thousands of distinct CDR3 sequences, approximately 16% appearing once. The sequenced sample was PBMCs from the stem cell graft donor, obtained from the stem cell graft. Receptors originate from a human donor who donated a stem cell graft to a child with acute myeloid leukemia.

This clonotype was detected ten times or more. This rearrangement joins TRBV12-3 or TRBV12-4 to TRBJ1-2, with a tentative D call TRBD1 (6 bases). Trimming removed 4 bases at V and 5 bases at J, with 11 bases between. This CDR3 spans 13 amino acids. This CDR3 is CASSSGGFYGYTF. CDR3 nucleotide sequence: TGTGCCAGCAGTTCCGGGGGCTTTTATGGCTACACCTTC.

This clonotype was picked up a small number of times. The V and J genes are TRBV9 and TRBJ2-2, with 13 bases that match TRBD2. CDR3 length: 17 amino acids. Germline values: CDR1 SGDLS, CDR2 YYNGEE. The ends lost 2 bases at V and 4 bases at J; junction bases unmatched: 5. CDR3 nucleotide sequence: TGTGCCAGCAGCGTTGGGACTAGCGGGGACCGCACCGGGGAGCTGTTTTTT. It codes for CASSVGTSGDRTGELFF. Full variable domain (remainder filled in from reference TRBV9 and TRBJ2-2): DSGVTQTPKHLITATGQRVTLRCSPRSGDLSVYWYQQSLDQGLQFLIQYYNGEERAKGNILERFSAQQFPDLHSELNLSSLELGDSALYFCASSVGTSGDRTGELFFGEGSRLTVL.

The rearrangement joins TRBV28 to TRBJ1-5; a weak D match, TRBD1 (6 bases). The V gene lost 10 bases and the J gene lost 5 bases, with 18 bases spanning the gap. Germline CDR1 is MDHEN and CDR2 is SYDVKM. The CDR3 has 14 amino acids. The CDR3, as DNA: TGTGCCACTTCCCCTGCTGGGGGCGATCAGCCCCAGCATTTT. It codes for CATSPAGGDQPQHF.

This rearrangement joins TRBV16 to TRBJ1-1; 9 bases agree with TRBD1. V trimming: 4 bases; J trimming: 4 bases; junction bases outside the gene matches: 7. Germline lookup yields CDR1 KGHSY and CDR2 FQNENV. This CDR3 spans 15 amino acids. In DNA, the CDR3 is TGTGCCAGCAGCCTGAAAGACAGGGGGGGCACTGAAGCTTTCTTT. Its protein is CASSLKDRGGTEAFF.